The rows below give T cell receptor beta chains drawn from one sample of a study of identical twins. TCRdb reprocessed the 5' RACE reads via MiXCR and lists one record per CDR3 protein. The sample lists about 240,000 distinct CDR3 sequences; about 10% were seen once. Sequences were obtained from memory T cells sorted from blood. Receptors were obtained from a man aged 50 to 59 in good health. The CDR3 runs from the conserved cysteine through the conserved F or W. Fields, in order: D gene, J gene, V gene, clone size, CDR3 protein, CDR3 DNA. D genes are given only for firm matches. Size tells how often a clone was seen (once, few, many) or the class of an expanded clone, and some rows leave it out.

TRBD2 TRBJ2-3 TRBV6-1 many CASRKGLAGGRSTDTQYF TGTGCCAGCAGGAAGGGACTAGCGGGGGGCCGTAGCACAGATACGCAGTATTTT
TRBD1 TRBJ2-3 TRBV6-1 - CASSEGQGRTDTQYF TGTGCCAGCAGTGAGGGACAGGGGCGCACAGATACGCAGTATTTT
- TRBJ2-7 TRBV20-1 few CSARDGWGAIYEQYF TGCAGTGCTAGAGATGGTTGGGGGGCGATTTACGAGCAGTACTTC
- TRBJ2-2 TRBV6-1 - CASRRQGIFGELFF TGTGCCAGCAGAAGGCAGGGGATATTCGGGGAGCTGTTTTTT
TRBD1 TRBJ1-2 TRBV5-4 many CASSPGGGGYGYTF TGTGCCAGCAGCCCAGGGGGAGGGGGCTATGGCTACACCTTC
- TRBJ2-5 TRBV5-6 many CASSLRGNQETQYF TGTGCCAGCAGCTTGCGAGGGAACCAAGAGACCCAGTACTTC
- TRBJ2-7 TRBV20-1 few CSARPPQAVYEQYF TGCAGTGCTCGACCCCCTCAGGCCGTCTACGAGCAGTACTTC
- TRBJ2-1 TRBV5-1 many CASSLALGDYNEQFF TGCGCCAGCAGCTTGGCCCTTGGGGACTACAATGAGCAGTTCTTC
- TRBJ1-4 TRBV27 many CASSPLWVRAEKLFF TGTGCCAGCAGTCCCCTATGGGTGAGAGCCGAAAAACTGTTTTTT
- TRBJ2-3 TRBV24-1 - CATSWTQGTDTQYF TGTGCCACCAGTTGGACTCAGGGCACAGATACGCAGTATTTT
- TRBJ2-3 TRBV29-1 many CSVELGVRTDTQYF TGCAGCGTTGAGCTGGGAGTTCGCACAGATACGCAGTATTTT
- TRBJ1-1 TRBV4-2 - CASSQDLARAFF TGTGCCAGCAGCCAAGACTTGGCGCGGGCTTTCTTT
- TRBJ1-2 TRBV5-1 once CASSLASGARGYTF TGCGCCAGCAGCTTGGCCTCGGGGGCTCGGGGCTACACCTTC
- TRBJ2-2 TRBV7-2 many CASTPLLNTGELFF TGTGCCAGCACCCCCCTTCTCAACACCGGGGAGCTGTTTTTT
- TRBJ2-2 TRBV2 - CASTPGGSTGELFF TGTGCCAGCACCCCCGGGGGTTCCACCGGGGAGCTGTTTTTT
- TRBJ1-4 TRBV19 few CASNRLNEKLFF TGTGCCAGTAACAGGCTAAATGAAAAACTGTTTTTT
TRBD1 TRBJ1-5 TRBV28 many CASSFPQGLSPQHF TGTGCCAGCAGTTTCCCACAGGGGCTATCGCCCCAGCATTTT
- TRBJ2-7 TRBV20-1 many CSASAGYEQYF TGCAGTGCTAGTGCGGGGTACGAGCAGTACTTC
TRBD1 TRBJ2-7 TRBV6-1 - CASREGTGAGYEQYF TGTGCCAGCAGGGAGGGGACAGGGGCTGGCTACGAGCAGTACTTC
- TRBJ1-3 TRBV28 - CASSYSDRRFGNTIYF TGTGCCAGCAGCTATAGCGACAGGAGGTTTGGAAACACCATATATTTT
- TRBJ2-1 TRBV20-1 few CSGSGAGGEQFF TGCAGTGGGAGTGGTGCAGGAGGTGAGCAGTTCTTC
- TRBJ1-5 TRBV7-2 - CASSPPLHF TGTGCCAGCAGCCCACCCCTACATTTT
- TRBJ2-5 TRBV20-1 few CSASRGWETQYF TGCAGTGCTAGTCGAGGGTGGGAGACCCAGTACTTC
TRBD1 TRBJ2-5 TRBV15 few CATSRGNSGGAETQYF TGTGCCACCAGCAGGGGGAACTCAGGGGGCGCAGAGACCCAGTACTTC
TRBD1 TRBJ2-3 TRBV5-1 many CASSAGTDTDTQYF TGCGCCAGCAGCGCCGGGACAGACACAGATACGCAGTATTTT
- TRBJ2-7 TRBV6-1 few CASRNPTTRYSYEQYF TGTGCCAGCAGAAACCCAACCACCCGATACTCCTACGAGCAGTACTTC
- TRBJ2-5 TRBV28 few CASSLFGLETQYF TGTGCCAGCAGTTTATTCGGGCTAGAGACCCAGTACTTC
- TRBJ2-5 TRBV19 many CASSIGGGRETQYF TGTGCCAGTAGTATCGGCGGCGGAAGAGAGACCCAGTACTTC